A single sample is the source of the 17 T cell receptor beta chains below, sequenced in a study of spatial heterogeneity in lung cancer. The time point is: blood at routine non-recurrence follow-up after resection. TCRdb fed the 5' RACE reads into MiXCR, producing one record per CDR3 protein. The sample gives more than 9,000 distinct CDR3 sequences, around 23% of which show up once; about 45% is in the top ten. Material: PBMCs, obtained at follow-up. The receptor set was obtained from a male donor with early-stage non-small cell lung cancer.

CDR3 nucleotide sequence: TGTGCCAGCAGCTTAGTGGGGGGTGGAAGGACTAGCGGGAGTATCGGTGAGCAGTTCTTC. It specifies CASSLVGGGRTSGSIGEQFF. The rearrangement joins TRBV11-2 to TRBJ2-1; 13 bases match TRBD2. With V trimmed by 1 base and J by 9 bases, 18 bases remained unmatched. The CDR3 loop spans 20 amino acids. Per germline, CDR1 SGHAT and CDR2 FQNNGV.

This clonotype occurred many times. The genes are TRBV7-9 and TRBJ2-2; D may be TRBD1 (5 bases). The ends were cut back, 7 bases at V and 8 bases at J, with 17 bases in the middle. The CDR3 sequence is 14 residues long. Germline V gene sequence: CDR1 SEHNR, CDR2 FQNEAQ (reference sequence). CDR3 sequence (DNA): TGTGCCAGCAACGGACCCAGGGCGGTGGGGGAGCTGTTTTTT. Protein product: CASNGPRAVGELFF.

This chain links TRBV12-3 or TRBV12-4 with TRBJ1-2; tentative D call: TRBD1 (6 bases). V shed 7 bases and J shed 1 base, with 13 bases lying between them. This CDR3 region has 14 residues. CDR3 sequence: CASTTGLYNYGYTF. CDR3 DNA sequence: TGTGCCAGCACCACAGGGCTTTATAACTATGGCTACACCTTC.

This chain joins TRBV24-1 and TRBJ1-5, with D unresolved. Trimming stripped 6 bases from V and 1 base from J, with 6 bases between. Germline-derived CDR1 and CDR2 are KGHDR and SFDVKD. This CDR3 has 13 residues. The CDR3 reads CATSTDSNQPQHF. The CDR3 DNA is TGTGCCACCAGTACGGACAGCAATCAGCCCCAGCATTTT.

This clonotype occurred once. V is TRBV3-1 and J is TRBJ1-6, with D unclear. The CDR3 loop spans 15 amino acids. V lost 4 bases to trimming and J lost 7 bases, with 14 bases between them. Looked up from germline, CDR1 is LGHDT and CDR2 is YNNKEL (reference sequence). This CDR3 reads CASSPREGSNSPLHF. The CDR3 DNA sequence: TGTGCCAGCAGCCCGCGGGAGGGCAGCAATTCACCCCTCCACTTT.

This sequence joins TRBV6-2 or TRBV6-3 and TRBJ2-5; tentatively, D is TRBD1 or TRBD2 (5 bases each). CDR1 is MNHEY and CDR2 is SVGEGT in the germline V gene. The CDR3 length is 16 residues. Trimming cost V 2 bases and J 2 bases, with 15 bases left between them. CDR3 amino acids: CASSYRAGSPQETQYF. Here the CDR3 DNA reads TGTGCCAGCAGTTACAGGGCAGGGAGCCCTCAAGAGACCCAGTACTTC.

This clonotype was seen once. The CDR3 DNA is TGTGCTAGTGGAACGAGGATTCAGACCCAGTACTTC. It codes for CASGTRIQTQYF. The chain uses TRBV12-5 and TRBJ2-5, with D uncertain. The CDR3 length is 12 residues. Trimming cost V 6 bases and J 6 bases, with 11 bases left between them. Germline assignment: CDR1 LGHNT and CDR2 FRNRAP.

The chain carries TRBV12-3 or TRBV12-4 and TRBJ1-1; D not resolved. Trimming cost V 3 bases and J 1 base, with 6 bases left between them. The CDR3 consists of 13 residues. CDR3 sequence (DNA): TGTGCCAGCAGTTTCGCCGGGAACACTGAAGCTTTCTTT. It yields the protein CASSFAGNTEAFF.

This chain uses TRBV3-1 with TRBJ2-2, with D possibly matching TRBD1 (5 bases). Germline V lookup: CDR1 LGHDT, CDR2 YNNKEL (reference sequence). CDR3 length equals 15 residues. The germline V and J ends were trimmed by 0 bases and 8 bases, with 13 bases remaining between them. The CDR3 spells CASSQEGAGKGELFF. The CDR3 DNA reads as TGTGCCAGCAGCCAAGAGGGTGCAGGGAAGGGGGAGCTGTTTTTT.

This clonotype is categorized as medium-sized. The CDR3 here is CASSGQGNTEAFF. CDR3 bases: TGTGCCAGCAGCGGACAGGGTAACACTGAAGCTTTCTTT. The chain joins TRBV2 to TRBJ1-1; 8 nucleotides agree with TRBD1. CDR1 is SNHLY, CDR2 FYNNEI, per germline. V lost 6 bases and J lost 2; bases outside the gene matches: 2. This CDR3 comprises 13 residues.

This clonotype was observed many times. V gene TRBV20-1 combines with J gene TRBJ1-4; D uncertain. In germline, CDR1 is DFQATT, CDR2 SNEGSKA (reference sequence). The CDR3 is 13 residues long. V was shortened by 5 bases and J by 0 bases, with 7 bases between the two germline ends. CDR3 loop: CSASPATNEKLFF. The CDR3 DNA follows: TGCAGTGCTTCCCCGGCAACTAATGAAAAACTGTTTTTT.

J is TRBJ1-2 and V is TRBV30, with 11 bases that match TRBD1. This CDR3 has 13 residues. V dropped 6 bases and J dropped 7; count of bases not matched to a gene: 7. Germline V CDR1 and CDR2: GTSNPN, SVGIG (reference sequence). Here the CDR3 DNA reads TGTGCCTGCCGAGGACAGGGGGCTTTTGGCTACACCTTC. It yields the protein CACRGQGAFGYTF. The complete variable domain, with remaining parts taken from reference TRBV30 and TRBJ1-2, reads SQTIHQWPATLVQPVGSPLSLECTVEGTSNPNLYWYRQAAGRGLQLLFYSVGIGQISSEVPQNLSASRPQDRQFILSSKKLLLSDSGFYLCACRGQGAFGYTFGSGTRLTVV.

The chain employs TRBV6-5 and TRBJ2-4, with D possibly matching TRBD2 (6 bases). Germline values: CDR1 MNHEY, CDR2 SVGAGI. This CDR3 region has 13 residues. The V gene lost 6 bases and the J gene lost 7 bases, with 13 bases spanning the gap. DNA of the CDR3: TGTGCCAGCAGGTCCCCGGAGGGGAACATTCAGTACTTC. It encodes CASRSPEGNIQYF.

The gene calls are TRBV7-2 and TRBJ2-1; 11 bases line up with TRBD2. The trim removed 1 base at V and 8 bases at J, leaving 4 bases unmatched. The CDR3 loop spans 15 amino acids. Germline V gives CDR1 SGHTA, CDR2 FQGNSA. The CDR3 nucleotides read TGTGCCAGCAGCTTAGGGACTAGCGGGTTCGATGAGCAGTTCTTC. Protein: CASSLGTSGFDEQFF. Full variable domain (missing parts from reference TRBV7-2 and TRBJ2-1): GAGVSQSPSNKVTEKGKDVELRCDPISGHTALYWYRQSLGQGLEFLIYFQGNSAPDKSGLPSDRFSAERTGGSVSTLTIQRTQQEDSAVYLCASSLGTSGFDEQFFGPGTRLTVL.

In this sample, this clonotype is medium-sized. The chain is built from TRBV6-6 and TRBJ2-1; 14 nucleotides align to TRBD2. After removal of 8 bases from V and 7 bases from J, the junction contained 1 base not matched to a gene. This CDR3 contains 13 residues. Per the germline V gene, CDR1 is MNHNY and CDR2 is SVGAGI (reference sequence). The CDR3 DNA sequence: TGTGCCAGCTGGACTAGCGGGAGGAATGAGCAGTTCTTC. It yields the protein CASWTSGRNEQFF.

This clonotype was counted a few times. V gene TRBV20-1 combines with J gene TRBJ1-1, with TRBD1 matching over 10 bases. The J segment lost 3 bases and the V segment lost 0 bases, leaving 10 bases of the junction unmatched. This CDR3 region has 17 residues. The germline gives CDR1 DFQATT, CDR2 SNEGSKA (reference sequence). CDR3 nucleotides: TGCAGTGCTAGAGATCCGGGACAGGGGCCCTGGGACACTGAAGCTTTCTTT. Protein sequence: CSARDPGQGPWDTEAFF.

V gene TRBV6-2 or TRBV6-3 combines with J gene TRBJ2-1; D gene ambiguous. This CDR3 is built from 15 residues. The V gene's germline CDR1 is MNHEY and CDR2 SVGEGT. With 6 bases removed from V and 0 bases from J, the gap between germline ends came to 12 bases. The CDR3 loop reads CASRRTESSYNEQFF. CDR3 coding DNA: TGTGCCAGCAGGCGGACGGAAAGCTCCTACAATGAGCAGTTCTTC.